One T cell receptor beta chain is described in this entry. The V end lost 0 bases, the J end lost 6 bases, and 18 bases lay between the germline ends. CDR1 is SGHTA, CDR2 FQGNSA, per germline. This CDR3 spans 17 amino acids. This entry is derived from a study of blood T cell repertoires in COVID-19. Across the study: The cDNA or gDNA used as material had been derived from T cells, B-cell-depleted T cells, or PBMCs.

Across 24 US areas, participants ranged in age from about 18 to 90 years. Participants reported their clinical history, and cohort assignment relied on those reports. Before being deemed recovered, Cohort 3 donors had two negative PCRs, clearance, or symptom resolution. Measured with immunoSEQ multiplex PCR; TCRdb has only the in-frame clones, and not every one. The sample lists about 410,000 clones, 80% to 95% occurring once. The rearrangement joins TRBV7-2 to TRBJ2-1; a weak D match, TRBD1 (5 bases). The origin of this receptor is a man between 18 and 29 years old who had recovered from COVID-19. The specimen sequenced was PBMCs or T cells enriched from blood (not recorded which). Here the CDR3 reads CASSLAISRQGPNEQFF. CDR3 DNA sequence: TGTGCCAGCAGCTTAGCGATTTCGCGGCAGGGCCCCAATGAGCAGTTCTTC.